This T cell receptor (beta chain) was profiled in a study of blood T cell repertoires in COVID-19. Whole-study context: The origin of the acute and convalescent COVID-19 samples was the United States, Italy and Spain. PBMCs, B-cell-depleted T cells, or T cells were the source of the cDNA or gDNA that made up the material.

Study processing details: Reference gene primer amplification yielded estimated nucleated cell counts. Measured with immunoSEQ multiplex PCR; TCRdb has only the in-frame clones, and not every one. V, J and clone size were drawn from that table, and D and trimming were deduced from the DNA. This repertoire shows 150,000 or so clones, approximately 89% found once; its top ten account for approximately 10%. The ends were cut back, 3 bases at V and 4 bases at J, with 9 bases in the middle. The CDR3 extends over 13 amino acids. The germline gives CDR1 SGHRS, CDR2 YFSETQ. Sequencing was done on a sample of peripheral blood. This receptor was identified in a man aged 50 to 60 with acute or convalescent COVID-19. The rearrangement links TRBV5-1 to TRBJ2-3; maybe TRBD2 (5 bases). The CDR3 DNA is TGCGCCAGCAGCTATAGCGCCCCAGATACGCAGTATTTT. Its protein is CASSYSAPDTQYF.